The 25 T cell receptor beta chains below were found in one sample sequenced in a study of blood T cell repertoires in COVID-19. The protocol was immunoSEQ multiplex PCR, while the TCRdb copy is restricted to in-frame clones and leaves out a portion. The table records about 77,000 clones, 90% of them present only once. Source material: peripheral blood. These receptors came from a woman older than 75 with active or convalescent COVID-19.

V is TRBV3-1 (or the pseudogene TRBV3-2) and J is TRBJ2-7, with 12 bases identical to TRBD1. This CDR3 has 15 residues. The junction had 3 bases not matched to a gene; V was cut back by 4 bases and J by 2 bases. Germline-derived CDR1 and CDR2 are LGHDT and YNNKEL (reference sequence). The DNA of the CDR3 is TGTGCCAGCAGCCTGGGACAGGGGGCTCCCTACGAGCAGTACTTC. This codes for CASSLGQGAPYEQYF.

The gene calls are TRBV7-3 and TRBJ2-2, with D possibly matching TRBD2 (7 bases). CDR1 and CDR2 from the germline V gene are SGHTA and FQGTGA. Trimming took 2 bases from V and 6 from J, leaving 10 bases between them. CDR3 length: 14 residues. The CDR3 here is CASSLSGGPGELFF. The CDR3 bases are TGTGCCAGCAGCTTATCCGGGGGGCCCGGGGAGCTGTTTTTT.

This chain links TRBV12-3 or TRBV12-4 with TRBJ1-2; D ambiguous. The CDR3 runs 13 residues. Trimming took 6 bases from V and 4 from J, leaving 12 bases between them. The DNA of the CDR3 is TGTGCCAGCAGCTTGGACTCGGGCTATGGCTACACCTTC. Its protein product is CASSLDSGYGYTF.

This chain joins TRBV28 and TRBJ2-7, with D possibly TRBD1 on 5 matching bases. CDR3 length: 15 amino acids. The germline V gene has CDR1 MDHEN and CDR2 SYDVKM. V lost 2 bases and J lost 0, with 11 bases in between. The CDR3 is CASSLQGTLSYEQYF. CDR3 in DNA: TGTGCCAGCAGTTTACAGGGTACCCTCTCCTACGAGCAGTACTTC.

CDR3 in DNA: TGTGCCAGCAGAGAGGGCGGGGAACACCGCTACCAGGATACGCAGTATTTT. Amino acid sequence: CASREGGEHRYQDTQYF. The V gene is TRBV9, the J gene TRBJ2-3; TRBD2 is a possible D gene (6 bases). Trimming stripped 5 bases from V and 6 bases from J, with 25 bases between. The CDR3 has 17 amino acids. From germline, CDR1 is SGDLS and CDR2 YYNGEE.

The V and J genes are TRBV13 and TRBJ2-7, with 7 nucleotides matching TRBD1. Germline CDR1 PRHDT, CDR2 FYEKMQ (reference sequence). J was trimmed by 1 base and V by 2 bases; bases with no gene match: 5. CDR3 size: 15 residues. The CDR3 region is CASSLRGQLSYEQYF. CDR3 DNA: TGTGCCAGCAGCTTAAGGGGACAGCTGTCCTACGAGCAGTACTTC. The full variable domain, with the rest looked up from reference TRBV13 and TRBJ2-7, is AAGVIQSPRHLIKEKRETATLKCYPIPRHDTVYWYQQGPGQDPQFLISFYEKMQSDKGSIPDRFSAQQFSDYHSELNMSSLELGDSALYFCASSLRGQLSYEQYFGPGTRLTVT.

This chain links TRBV21-1 with TRBJ1-1; TRBD1 was called by the table and not checked on the DNA. TRBV21-1 is a documented pseudogene. CDR3 size: 10 residues. CDR3 nucleotide sequence: TGTGCCAGCAGCGGGCTCGGAGCTTTCTTT. This sequence encodes CASSGLGAFF.

The chain employs TRBV6-2 or TRBV6-3 and TRBJ1-6; no firm D call. The CDR3 is 15 residues long. Trimming removed 0 bases from V and 12 bases from J, with 15 bases in between. Germline assignment: CDR1 MNHEY and CDR2 SVGEGT. The CDR3 nucleotides read TGTGCCAGCAGTTACTCGGCAAAGTCTACGGGACCCCTCCACTTT. Residues: CASSYSAKSTGPLHF.

The chain recombines TRBV10-1 with TRBJ1-5; 8 nucleotides agree with TRBD1. Germline values: CDR1 WNHNN, CDR2 SYGVQD (reference sequence). Trimming took 0 bases from V and 6 from J; bases not matched to a gene: 7. The CDR3 consists of 16 residues. The CDR3 reads CASSESGTDRGQPQHF. For the CDR3, the DNA is TGCGCCAGCAGTGAGTCGGGCACAGACAGGGGTCAGCCCCAGCATTTT.

V is TRBV12-3 or TRBV12-4 and J is TRBJ2-3; D gene ambiguous. Trimming took 1 base from V and 5 from J, leaving 7 bases between them. The CDR3 contains 13 residues. The CDR3 DNA reads as TGTGCCAGCAGTTTAGTCGTTCTAGATACGCAGTATTTT. It encodes CASSLVVLDTQYF.

The chain joins TRBV7-6 to TRBJ1-1; D is possibly TRBD1 (5 bases). In germline, CDR1 is SGHVS, CDR2 FNYEAQ. V was shortened by 2 bases and J by 0 bases, with 13 bases between the two germline ends. The CDR3 is 16 amino acids. The CDR3 sequence: CASSLWTGDLNTEAFF. CDR3 coding DNA: TGTGCCAGCAGCTTATGGACCGGGGACTTGAACACTGAAGCTTTCTTT. The variable domain in full, completed from reference TRBV7-6 and TRBJ1-1, reads GAGVSQSPRYKVTKRGQDVALRCDPISGHVSLYWYRQALGQGPEFLTYFNYEAQQDKSGLPNDRFSAERPEGSISTLTIQRTEQRDSAMYRCASSLWTGDLNTEAFFGQGTRLTVV.

The count of this clone is one. V is TRBV28 and J is TRBJ2-3, with no clear D. The ends were cut back, 6 bases at V and 0 bases at J, with 16 bases in the middle. Germline V gene lookup returns CDR1 MDHEN and CDR2 SYDVKM. The CDR3 has 16 residues. The CDR3 spells CASSDMGRMSTDTQYF. The CDR3, as DNA: TGTGCCAGCAGCGACATGGGTCGGATGAGCACAGATACGCAGTATTTT.

The chain is built from TRBV27 and TRBJ1-1; no clear D. V dropped 5 bases and J dropped 3 bases, with 10 bases sitting between them. CDR3 length: 13 residues. CDR1 and CDR2 (germline): MNHEY, SMNVEV (reference sequence). CDR3 protein: CASSQQRDTEAFF. DNA of the CDR3: TGTGCCAGCAGTCAGCAGAGGGACACTGAAGCTTTCTTT.

The V call is TRBV12-3 or TRBV12-4, the J call TRBJ1-2, with D possibly matching TRBD1 (5 bases). The CDR3 totals 12 residues. Trimming pared 5 bases from V and 3 bases from J, leaving 7 bases between. The CDR3 DNA sequence: TGTGCCAGCAGTGGGGACTACTATGGCTACACCTTC. It specifies CASSGDYYGYTF.

V gene TRBV14 combines with J gene TRBJ1-5; D is perhaps TRBD1 (5 bases). Germline V lookup: CDR1 SGHDN, CDR2 FVKESK. V was clipped by 4 bases and J by 7 bases, with 14 bases between them. This CDR3 comprises 14 residues. The CDR3 region has the DNA TGTGCCAGCAGCCGACTGGGGTCAGGGCAGCCCCAGCATTTT. It encodes CASSRLGSGQPQHF.

V usage is TRBV3-1 (or the pseudogene TRBV3-2) and J usage is TRBJ2-1, with 8 positions matching TRBD1. J gave up 0 bases and V 1 base, and 5 bases lay outside the gene matches. CDR1 LGHDT and CDR2 YNNKEL come from the germline V gene (reference sequence). The length of the CDR3 is 17 residues. Written as DNA, the CDR3 is TGTGCCAGCAGCCAAGCTCGGGACAGGAACTCCTACAATGAGCAGTTCTTC. This sequence encodes CASSQARDRNSYNEQFF.

The J gene is TRBJ2-7, the V gene TRBV5-4; 10 bases match TRBD2. The CDR3 is made up of 15 amino acids. Germline lookup yields CDR1 SGHNT and CDR2 YYREEE (reference sequence). The J segment lost 2 bases and the V segment lost 4 bases, leaving 6 bases of the junction unmatched. CDR3 sequence reads: CASSIGLAVPYEQYF. In nucleotides, the CDR3 is TGTGCCAGCAGCATAGGACTAGCGGTCCCCTACGAGCAGTACTTC.

The chain employs TRBV6-8 and TRBJ2-1; D might be TRBD1 (5 bases). Per germline, CDR1 MNHGY and CDR2 SAAAGT. V was trimmed by 8 bases and J by 2 bases, leaving 10 bases between them. This CDR3 has 13 residues. CDR3 coding DNA: TGTGCCAGCGGCGTGGGGCCCTACAATGAGCAGTTCTTC. Encoded protein: CASGVGPYNEQFF.

The gene calls are TRBV3-1 (or the pseudogene TRBV3-2) and TRBJ1-1; unclear D gene. Per the germline V gene, CDR1 is LGHDT and CDR2 is YNNKEL (reference sequence). The CDR3 is 13 residues long. Deletions cut 2 bases from V and 6 bases from J, with 10 bases between. DNA for the CDR3: TGTGCCAGCAGCCAACAACAAACAGCTGAAGCTTTCTTT. Translated: CASSQQQTAEAFF.

The V call is TRBV24-1, the J call TRBJ1-2; TRBD1 matches 8 bases. V gave up 4 bases and J gave up 4 bases; unmatched junction bases: 10. Germline assignment: CDR1 KGHDR and CDR2 SFDVKD. The CDR3 consists of 16 residues. The CDR3 region is CATSDEVTGGAYGYTF. In nucleotides, the CDR3 is TGTGCCACCAGTGACGAAGTCACAGGGGGAGCCTATGGCTACACCTTC.

The genes are TRBV3-1 (or the pseudogene TRBV3-2) and TRBJ1-2, with 8 bases that match TRBD1. The length of the CDR3 is 16 residues. Per germline, CDR1 LGHDT and CDR2 YNNKEL (reference sequence). J was trimmed by 7 bases and V by 6 bases; bases with no gene match: 16. The CDR3 is CASRRKGPDRDAGYTF. CDR3 DNA sequence: TGTGCCAGCAGACGAAAAGGCCCGGACAGGGATGCTGGCTACACCTTC.

The V and J genes are TRBV5-4 and TRBJ1-5; D perhaps matches TRBD1 (5 bases). The germline gives CDR1 SGHNT, CDR2 YYREEE (reference sequence). This CDR3 has 16 amino acids. V was shortened by 3 bases and J by 0 bases, with 13 bases between the two germline ends. CDR3 amino acids: CASSSGGGYSNQPQHF. The CDR3 DNA is TGTGCCAGCAGCTCCGGGGGGGGATATAGCAATCAGCCCCAGCATTTT.

CDR3 loop: CASSSDATGKAFF. In DNA, the CDR3 is TGTGCCAGCAGCTCAGATGCCACAGGGAAGGCTTTCTTT. This chain connects TRBV5-6 to TRBJ1-1, with D perhaps matching TRBD1 (6 bases). Trimming removed 3 bases at V and 11 bases at J, with 17 bases between. The CDR3 loop spans 13 amino acids. Per the germline V gene, CDR1 is SGHDT and CDR2 is YYEEEE.

This clone came up once. The chain carries TRBV5-1 and TRBJ2-1; D unresolved. Trimming pared 4 bases from V and 0 bases from J, leaving 8 bases between. The CDR3 sequence is 14 residues long. CDR1 is SGHRS and CDR2 is YFSETQ in the germline V gene. This CDR3 reads CASSPSSSYNEQFF. CDR3 sequence (DNA): TGCGCCAGCAGCCCTTCCAGCTCCTACAATGAGCAGTTCTTC.

This clone was seen more than once but under ten times. The chain links TRBV7-2 to TRBJ1-3; D not resolved. Looked up from germline, CDR1 is SGHTA and CDR2 is FQGNSA. Trimming shortened V by 2 bases and J by 4 bases, and 9 bases separated the two germline ends. This CDR3 has 14 residues. The CDR3 region is CASSLSGRGNTIYF. As DNA, the CDR3 is TGTGCCAGCAGCTTAAGCGGACGCGGAAACACCATATATTTT.